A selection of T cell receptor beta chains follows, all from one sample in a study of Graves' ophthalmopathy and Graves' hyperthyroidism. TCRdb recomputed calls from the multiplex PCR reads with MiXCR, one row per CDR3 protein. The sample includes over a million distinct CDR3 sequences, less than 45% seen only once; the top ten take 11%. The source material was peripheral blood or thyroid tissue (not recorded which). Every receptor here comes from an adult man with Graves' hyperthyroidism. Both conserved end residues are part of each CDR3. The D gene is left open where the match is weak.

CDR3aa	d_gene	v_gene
CASSLVGLEHEKLFF	NA	TRBV7-8
CASSEQLNYGYTF	NA	TRBV2
CAWSTTGGEQYF	TRBD1	TRBV30
CASSIPGSNEKLFF	NA	TRBV19
CASSSGLWETQYF	NA	TRBV2
CAGSSTAGTVQEETQYF	TRBD1	TRBV7-7
CASTVRDSSYEQYF	TRBD1	TRBV5-6
CASKVAGGLQYEQYF	TRBD2	TRBV6-6
CAGRDQPQHF	NA	TRBV2
CASSQDEGGTNYGYTF	NA	TRBV7-8
CASNPTGLGWEQYF	TRBD1	TRBV9
CTSSPGQLNPPLHF	TRBD1	TRBV7-9
CASSFKALEAFF	NA	TRBV12-3/TRBV12-4
CATSVLAGDTDTQYF	TRBD2	TRBV24-1
CASSQVQRGTGELFF	NA	TRBV14
CASSFPLTNYGYTF	NA	TRBV28
CASSRQKTGANTGELFF	NA	TRBV13
CSASYTHDNQETQYF	NA	TRBV20-1
CATGGGDPSGTLTDTQYF	NA	TRBV15
CASGLQGENTEAFF	TRBD1	TRBV12-5
CASNKLEGRSYEQYF	NA	TRBV5-1
CSVEEPGSSTDTQYF	NA	TRBV29-1
CSAHPGQGSSYEQYF	TRBD1	TRBV20-1
CSASLGQGVPETQYF	TRBD1	TRBV29-1
CAIGGRNQPQHF	NA	TRBV10-3
CASRPSYTF	NA	TRBV6-4
CASSPGPYKGTKNF	TRBD2	TRBV19
CSASSDEQYF	NA	TRBV20-1
CASSEGWQYF	NA	TRBV2
CASDLGNSGNTF	NA	TRBV9
CASSARDPGLEKLFF	NA	TRBV7-2
CASSPRGHTAYEQYF	NA	TRBV9
CSVAAAGTQETQYF	NA	TRBV29-1
CASSQENFWGKRDTEAFF	NA	TRBV14
CASSNRGPSTEAFF	NA	TRBV3-1
CAISEYESTYEQYF	NA	TRBV10-3
CSAQAGLAGIEEQYF	TRBD2	TRBV20-1
CATSGDRDTGANVLTF	TRBD1	TRBV7-6
CSVEAAGTYEQYF	NA	TRBV20-1
CASSLPTGTSGANVLTF	NA	TRBV11-2
CASSGGQGSYEQYF	TRBD1	TRBV7-9
CASSARHQETQYF	NA	TRBV10-2
CASSIGGPDKTDEQYF	NA	TRBV19
CSVEANQQETQYF	NA	TRBV29-1
CASSLAPDRSYGNTIYF	TRBD1	TRBV7-2
CASSDSNSGTSGKWSYEQYF	TRBD2	TRBV25-1
CATSHGTWPGGRSPLHF	NA	TRBV15
CASSLVQGGNSPLHF	NA	TRBV5-1
CASSARDGRYNSPLHF	NA	TRBV25-1
CASSVAGGYNEQYF	TRBD2	TRBV7-9
CASSYQGQYSDTQYF	NA	TRBV10-3